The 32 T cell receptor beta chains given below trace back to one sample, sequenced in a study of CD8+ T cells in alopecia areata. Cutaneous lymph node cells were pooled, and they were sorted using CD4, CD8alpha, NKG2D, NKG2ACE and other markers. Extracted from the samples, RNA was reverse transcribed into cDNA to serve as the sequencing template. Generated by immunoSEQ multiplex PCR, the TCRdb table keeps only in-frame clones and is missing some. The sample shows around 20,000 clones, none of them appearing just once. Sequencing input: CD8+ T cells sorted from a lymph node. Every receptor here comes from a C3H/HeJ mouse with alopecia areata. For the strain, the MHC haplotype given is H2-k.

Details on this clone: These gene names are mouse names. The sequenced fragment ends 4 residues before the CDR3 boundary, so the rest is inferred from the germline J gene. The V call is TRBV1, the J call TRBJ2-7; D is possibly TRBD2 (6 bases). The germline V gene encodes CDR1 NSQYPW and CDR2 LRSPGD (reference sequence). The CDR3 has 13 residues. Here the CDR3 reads CTCSAGGVYEQYF. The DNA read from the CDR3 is TGCACCTGCAGTGCAGGGGGGGTTTAT.

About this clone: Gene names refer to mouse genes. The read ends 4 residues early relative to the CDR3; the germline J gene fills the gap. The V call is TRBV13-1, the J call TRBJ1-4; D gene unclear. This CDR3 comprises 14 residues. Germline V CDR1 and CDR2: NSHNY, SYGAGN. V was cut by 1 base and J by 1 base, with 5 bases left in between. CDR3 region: CASSDNSSNERLFF. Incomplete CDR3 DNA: TGTGCCAGCAGTGATAACAGTTCCAACGAA.

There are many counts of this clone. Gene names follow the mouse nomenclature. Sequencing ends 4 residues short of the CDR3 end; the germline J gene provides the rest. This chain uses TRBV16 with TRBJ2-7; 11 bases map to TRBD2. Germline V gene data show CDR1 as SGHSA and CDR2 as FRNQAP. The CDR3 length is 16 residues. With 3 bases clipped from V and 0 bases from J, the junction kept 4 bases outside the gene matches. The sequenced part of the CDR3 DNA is TGTGCAAGCAGCTTCCTCGACTGGGGGGGCTCCTAT. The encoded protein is CASSFLDWGGSY. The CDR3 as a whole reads CASSFLDWGGSYEQYF.

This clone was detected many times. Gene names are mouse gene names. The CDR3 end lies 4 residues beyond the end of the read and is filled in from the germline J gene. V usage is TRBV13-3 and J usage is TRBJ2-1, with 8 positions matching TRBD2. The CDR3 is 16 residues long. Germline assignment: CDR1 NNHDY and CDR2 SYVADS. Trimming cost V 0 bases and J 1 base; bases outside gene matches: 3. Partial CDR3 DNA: TGTGCCAGCAGTGATGGGGGACTGGTGAACTATGCT. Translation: CASSDGGLVNYA. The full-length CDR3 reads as CASSDGGLVNYAEQFF.

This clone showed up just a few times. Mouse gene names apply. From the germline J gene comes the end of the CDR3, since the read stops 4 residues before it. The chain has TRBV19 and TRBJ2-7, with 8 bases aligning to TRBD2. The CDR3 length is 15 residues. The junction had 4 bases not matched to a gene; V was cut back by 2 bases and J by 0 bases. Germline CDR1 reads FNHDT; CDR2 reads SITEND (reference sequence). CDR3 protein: CASSINWGSSYEQYF. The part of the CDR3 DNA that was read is TGTGCCAGCAGTATCAACTGGGGGAGCTCCTAT.

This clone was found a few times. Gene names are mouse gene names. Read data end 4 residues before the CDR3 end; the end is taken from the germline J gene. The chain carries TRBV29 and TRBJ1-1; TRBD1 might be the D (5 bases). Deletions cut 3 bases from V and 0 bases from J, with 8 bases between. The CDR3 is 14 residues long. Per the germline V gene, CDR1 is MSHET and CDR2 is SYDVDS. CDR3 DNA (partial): TGTGCTAGCAGTTTCGACAGTGCAAACACA. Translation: CASSFDSANT. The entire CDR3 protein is CASSFDSANTEVFF.

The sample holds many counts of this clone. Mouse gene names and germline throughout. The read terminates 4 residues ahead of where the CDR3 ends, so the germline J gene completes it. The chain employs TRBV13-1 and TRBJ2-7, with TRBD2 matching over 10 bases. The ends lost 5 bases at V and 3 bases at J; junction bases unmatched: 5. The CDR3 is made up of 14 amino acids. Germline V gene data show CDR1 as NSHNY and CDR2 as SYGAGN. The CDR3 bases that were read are TGTGCCAGCAGCGTGGGACTGGGGATCTAT. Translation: CASSVGLGIY. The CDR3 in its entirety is CASSVGLGIYEQYF.

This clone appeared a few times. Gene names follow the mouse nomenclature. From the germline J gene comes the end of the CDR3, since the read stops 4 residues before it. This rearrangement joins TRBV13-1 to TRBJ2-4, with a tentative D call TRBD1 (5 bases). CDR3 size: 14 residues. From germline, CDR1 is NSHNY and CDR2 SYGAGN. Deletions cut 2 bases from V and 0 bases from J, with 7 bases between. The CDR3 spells CASSETDSQNTLYF. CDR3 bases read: TGTGCCAGCAGTGAGACAGATAGTCAAAAC.

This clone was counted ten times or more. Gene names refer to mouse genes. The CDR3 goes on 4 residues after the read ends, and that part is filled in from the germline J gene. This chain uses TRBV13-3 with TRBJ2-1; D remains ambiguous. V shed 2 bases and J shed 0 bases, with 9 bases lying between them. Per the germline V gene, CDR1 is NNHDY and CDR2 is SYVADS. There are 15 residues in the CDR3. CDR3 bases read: TGTGCCAGCAGTGACGCGTCCAGTAACTATGCT. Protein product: CASSDASSNYA. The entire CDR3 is CASSDASSNYAEQFF.

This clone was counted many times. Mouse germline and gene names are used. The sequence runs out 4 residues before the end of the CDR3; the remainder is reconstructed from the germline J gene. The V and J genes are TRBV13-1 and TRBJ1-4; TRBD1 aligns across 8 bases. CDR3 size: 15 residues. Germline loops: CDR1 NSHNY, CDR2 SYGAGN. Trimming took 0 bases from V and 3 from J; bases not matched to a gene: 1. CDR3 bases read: TGTGCCAGCAGTGATGCAGGGGGCCCCAACGAA. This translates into CASSDAGGPNE. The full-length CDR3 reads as CASSDAGGPNERLFF.

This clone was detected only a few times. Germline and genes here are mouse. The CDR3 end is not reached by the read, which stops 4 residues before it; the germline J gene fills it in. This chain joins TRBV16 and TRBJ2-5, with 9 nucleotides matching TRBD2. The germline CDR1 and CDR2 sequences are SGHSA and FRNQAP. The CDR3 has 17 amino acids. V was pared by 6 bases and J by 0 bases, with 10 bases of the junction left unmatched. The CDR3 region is CASRRNWGAINQDTQYF. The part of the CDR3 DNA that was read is TGTGCAAGCAGACGGAACTGGGGGGCGATTAACCAAGAC.

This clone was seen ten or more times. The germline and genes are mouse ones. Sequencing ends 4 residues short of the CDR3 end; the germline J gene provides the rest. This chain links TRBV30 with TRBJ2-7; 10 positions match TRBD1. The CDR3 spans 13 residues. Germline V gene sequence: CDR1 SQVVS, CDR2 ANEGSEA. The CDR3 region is CSSSHGQGDEQYF. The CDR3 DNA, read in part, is TGTAGTTCTAGTCACGGACAGGGGGAT.

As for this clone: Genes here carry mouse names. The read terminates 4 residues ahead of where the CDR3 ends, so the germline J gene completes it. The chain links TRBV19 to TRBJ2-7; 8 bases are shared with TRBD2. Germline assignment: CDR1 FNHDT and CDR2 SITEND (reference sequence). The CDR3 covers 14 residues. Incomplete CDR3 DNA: TGTGCCAGCAGTATATACCTGGGGGGTTAT. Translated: CASSIYLGGY. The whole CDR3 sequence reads CASSIYLGGYEQYF.

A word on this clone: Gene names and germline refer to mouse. CDR3 protein: CTCSADPRGRSYEQYF. The sequenced part of the CDR3 DNA is TGCACCTGCAGTGCAGATCCCAGGGGGCGCTCCTAT. This chain joins TRBV1 and TRBJ2-7, with 8 bases lining up with TRBD1. The CDR3 end falls 4 residues outside the read, so it is completed with the germline J gene. V dropped 0 bases and J dropped 0; count of bases not matched to a gene: 4. This CDR3 comprises 16 residues. Germline V CDR1 and CDR2: NSQYPW, LRSPGD (reference sequence).

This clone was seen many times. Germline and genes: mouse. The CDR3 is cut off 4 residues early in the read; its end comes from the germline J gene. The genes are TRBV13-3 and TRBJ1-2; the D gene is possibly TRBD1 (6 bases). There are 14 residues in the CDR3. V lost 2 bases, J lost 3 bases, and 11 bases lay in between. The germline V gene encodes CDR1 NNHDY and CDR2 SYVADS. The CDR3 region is CASSDRGRDSDYTF. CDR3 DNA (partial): TGTGCCAGCAGTGACAGGGGAAGGGACTCC.

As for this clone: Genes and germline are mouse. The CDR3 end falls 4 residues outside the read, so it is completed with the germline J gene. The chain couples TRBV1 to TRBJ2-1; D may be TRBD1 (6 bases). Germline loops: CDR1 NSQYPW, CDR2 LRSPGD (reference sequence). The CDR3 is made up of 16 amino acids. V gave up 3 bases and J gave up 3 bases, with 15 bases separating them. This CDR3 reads CTCSAAQGKAYAEQFF. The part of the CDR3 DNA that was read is TGCACCTGCAGTGCCGCTCAGGGGAAGGCCTATGCT. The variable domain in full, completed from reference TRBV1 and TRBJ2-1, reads VTLLEQNPRWRLVPRGQAVNLRCILKNSQYPWMSWYQQDLQKQLQWLFTLRSPGDKEVKSLPGADYLATRVTDTELRLQVANMSQGRTLYCTCSAAQGKAYAEQFFGPGTRLTVL.

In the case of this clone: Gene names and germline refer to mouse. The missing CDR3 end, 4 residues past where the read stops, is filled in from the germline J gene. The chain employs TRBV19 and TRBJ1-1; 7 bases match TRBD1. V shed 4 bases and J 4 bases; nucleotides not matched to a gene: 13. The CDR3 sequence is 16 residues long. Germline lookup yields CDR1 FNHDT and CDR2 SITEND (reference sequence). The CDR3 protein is CASSPEPRQGGTEVFF. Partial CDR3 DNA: TGTGCCAGCAGTCCAGAACCAAGACAGGGCGGCACA.

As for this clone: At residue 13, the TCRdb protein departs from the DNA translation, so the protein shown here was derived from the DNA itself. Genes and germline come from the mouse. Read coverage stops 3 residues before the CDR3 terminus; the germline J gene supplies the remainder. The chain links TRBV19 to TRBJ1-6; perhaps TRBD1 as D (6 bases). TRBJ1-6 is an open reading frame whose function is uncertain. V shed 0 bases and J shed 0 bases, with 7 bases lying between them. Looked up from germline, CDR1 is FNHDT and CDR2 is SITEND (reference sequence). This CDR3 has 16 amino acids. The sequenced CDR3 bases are TGTGCCAGCAGTATAGGGGGACATTCCTATAATTCGCCC. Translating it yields CASSIGGHSYNSP. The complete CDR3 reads CASSIGGHSYNSPLYF.

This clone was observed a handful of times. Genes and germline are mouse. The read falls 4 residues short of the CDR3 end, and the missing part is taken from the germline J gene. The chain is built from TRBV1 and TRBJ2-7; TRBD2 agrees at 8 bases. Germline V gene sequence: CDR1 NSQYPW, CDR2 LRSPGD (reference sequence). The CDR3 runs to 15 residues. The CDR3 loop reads CTCSADITGGYEQYF. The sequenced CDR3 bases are TGCACCTGCAGTGCAGATATTACTGGGGGATAT.

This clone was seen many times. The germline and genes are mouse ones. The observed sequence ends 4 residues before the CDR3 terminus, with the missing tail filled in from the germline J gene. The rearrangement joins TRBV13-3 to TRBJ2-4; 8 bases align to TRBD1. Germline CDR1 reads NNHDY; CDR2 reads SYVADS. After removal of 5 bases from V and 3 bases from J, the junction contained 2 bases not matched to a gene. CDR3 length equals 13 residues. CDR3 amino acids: CASRGQEQNTLYF. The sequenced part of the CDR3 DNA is TGTGCCAGCAGGGGACAGGAGCAAAAC.

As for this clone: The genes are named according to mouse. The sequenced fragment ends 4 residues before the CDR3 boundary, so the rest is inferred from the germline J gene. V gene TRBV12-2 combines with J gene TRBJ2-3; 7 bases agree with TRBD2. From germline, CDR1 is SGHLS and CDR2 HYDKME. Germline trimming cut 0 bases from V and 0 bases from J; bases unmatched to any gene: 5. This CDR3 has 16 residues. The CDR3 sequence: CASSLDGGSSAETLYF. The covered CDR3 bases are TGTGCCAGCTCTCTCGATGGGGGGTCTAGTGCAGAA.

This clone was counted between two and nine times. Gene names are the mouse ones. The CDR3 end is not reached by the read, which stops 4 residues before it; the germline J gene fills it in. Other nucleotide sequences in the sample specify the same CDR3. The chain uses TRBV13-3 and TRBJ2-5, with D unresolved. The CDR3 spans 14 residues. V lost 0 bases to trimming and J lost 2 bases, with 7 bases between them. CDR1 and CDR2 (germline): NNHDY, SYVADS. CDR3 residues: CASSDVGGQDTQYF. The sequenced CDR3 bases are TGTGCCAGCAGTGATGTGGGTGGCCAAGAC.

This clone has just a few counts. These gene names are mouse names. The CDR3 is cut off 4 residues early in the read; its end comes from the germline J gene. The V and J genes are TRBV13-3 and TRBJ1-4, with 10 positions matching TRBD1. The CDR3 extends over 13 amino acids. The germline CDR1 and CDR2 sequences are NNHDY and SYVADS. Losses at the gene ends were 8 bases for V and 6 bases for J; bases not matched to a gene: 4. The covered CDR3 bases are TGTGCCAGTTGGGACAGGGGAGACGAA. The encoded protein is CASWDRGDE. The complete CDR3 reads CASWDRGDERLFF.

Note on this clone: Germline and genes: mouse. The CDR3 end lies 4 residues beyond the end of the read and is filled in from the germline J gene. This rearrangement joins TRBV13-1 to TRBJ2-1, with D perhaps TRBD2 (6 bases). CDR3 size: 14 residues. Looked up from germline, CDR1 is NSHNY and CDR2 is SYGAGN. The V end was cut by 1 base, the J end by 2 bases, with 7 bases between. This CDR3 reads CASSDLGDYAEQFF. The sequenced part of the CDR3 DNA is TGTGCCAGCAGTGATTTGGGGGACTATGCT.

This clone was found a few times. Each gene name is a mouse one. CDR3 residues: CTCSAVSGTGGNERLFF. The sequenced CDR3 bases are TGCACCTGCAGTGCAGTCTCCGGGACAGGGGGCAACGAA. V and J are TRBV1 and TRBJ1-4; the match to TRBD1 covers 11 bases. The missing CDR3 end, 4 residues past where the read stops, is filled in from the germline J gene. The trim removed 1 base at V and 4 bases at J, leaving 5 bases unmatched. CDR1 is NSQYPW and CDR2 is LRSPGD in the germline V gene (reference sequence). The CDR3 contains 17 residues.

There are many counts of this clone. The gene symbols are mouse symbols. The covered CDR3 bases are TGTGCAAGCAGCTTTAGGACTGGGGATTAT. Its translation is CASSFRTGDY. The whole CDR3 sequence reads CASSFRTGDYEQYF. The rearrangement uses TRBV16 and TRBJ2-7; 9 bases are shared with TRBD2. The read terminates 4 residues ahead of where the CDR3 ends, so the germline J gene completes it. Germline V gene sequence: CDR1 SGHSA, CDR2 FRNQAP. The CDR3 has 14 residues.

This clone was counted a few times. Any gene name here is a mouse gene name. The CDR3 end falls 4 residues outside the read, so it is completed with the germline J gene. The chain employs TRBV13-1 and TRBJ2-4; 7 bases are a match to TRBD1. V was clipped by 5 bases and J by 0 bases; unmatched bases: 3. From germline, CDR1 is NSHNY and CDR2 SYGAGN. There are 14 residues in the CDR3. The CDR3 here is CASRGQSSQNTLYF. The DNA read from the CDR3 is TGTGCCAGCAGGGGACAGTCTAGTCAAAAC.

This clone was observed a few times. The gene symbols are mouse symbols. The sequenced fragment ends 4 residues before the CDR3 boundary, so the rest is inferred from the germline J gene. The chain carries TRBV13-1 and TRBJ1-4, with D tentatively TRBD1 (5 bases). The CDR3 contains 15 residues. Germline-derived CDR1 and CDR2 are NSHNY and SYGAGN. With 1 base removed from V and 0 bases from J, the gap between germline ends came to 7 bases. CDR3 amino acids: CASSDPTVSNERLFF. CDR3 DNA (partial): TGTGCCAGCAGTGATCCGACAGTTTCCAACGAA.

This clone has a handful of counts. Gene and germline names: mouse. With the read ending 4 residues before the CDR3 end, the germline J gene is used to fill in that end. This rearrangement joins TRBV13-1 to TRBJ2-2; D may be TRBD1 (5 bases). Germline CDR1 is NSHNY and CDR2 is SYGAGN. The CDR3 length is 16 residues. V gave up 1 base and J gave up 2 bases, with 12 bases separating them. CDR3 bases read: TGTGCCAGCAGTGATCGGCAGGGCGGGAACACCGGG. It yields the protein CASSDRQGGNTG. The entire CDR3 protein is CASSDRQGGNTGQLYF.

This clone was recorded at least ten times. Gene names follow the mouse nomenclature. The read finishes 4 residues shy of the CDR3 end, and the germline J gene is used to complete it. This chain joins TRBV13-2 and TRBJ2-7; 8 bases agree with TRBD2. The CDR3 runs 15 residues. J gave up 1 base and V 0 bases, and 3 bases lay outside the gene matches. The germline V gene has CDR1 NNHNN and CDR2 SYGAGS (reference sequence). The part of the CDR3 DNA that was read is TGTGCCAGCGGTGATGGACTGGGGAATTCCTAT. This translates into CASGDGLGNSY. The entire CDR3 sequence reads CASGDGLGNSYEQYF.

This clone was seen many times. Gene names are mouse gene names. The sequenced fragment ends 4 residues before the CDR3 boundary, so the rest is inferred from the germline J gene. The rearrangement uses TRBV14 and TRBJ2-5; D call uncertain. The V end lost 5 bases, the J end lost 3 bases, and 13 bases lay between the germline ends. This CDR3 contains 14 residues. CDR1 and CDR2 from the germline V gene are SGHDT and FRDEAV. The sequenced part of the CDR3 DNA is TGTGCCAGCAGACCCTCACAGAAACAAGAC. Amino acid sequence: CASRPSQKQD. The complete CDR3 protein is CASRPSQKQDTQYF.

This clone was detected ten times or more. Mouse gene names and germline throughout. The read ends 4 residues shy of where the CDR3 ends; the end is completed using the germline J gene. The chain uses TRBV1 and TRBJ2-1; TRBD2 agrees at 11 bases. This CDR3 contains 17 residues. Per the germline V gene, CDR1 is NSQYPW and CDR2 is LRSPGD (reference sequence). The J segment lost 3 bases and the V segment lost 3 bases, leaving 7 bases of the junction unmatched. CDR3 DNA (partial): TGCACCTGCAGTGCCAACTGGGGGGGCGCGGGCTATGCT. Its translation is CTCSANWGGAGYA. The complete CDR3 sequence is CTCSANWGGAGYAEQFF.